Below, one TCR beta chain is given with its context. Its antigen remains unidentified. This sample is part of a study of cytomegalovirus exposure and HLA in healthy donors. For the study at large: Around 80 million unique TCRs from HLA-typed donors were held in an early data release.

V dropped 1 base and J dropped 3; count of bases not matched to a gene: 6. CDR1 is SEHNR, CDR2 FQNEAQ, per germline (reference sequence). This CDR3 has 16 amino acids. PCR primers comprised 60 Vbeta and 13 Jbeta primers. Clones were sequenced by immunoSEQ multiplex PCR, and TCRdb holds only the in-frame ones, with some missing. In all, the sample yields some 120,000 clones. General study points: Presence/absence analyses assumed roughly uniform sequencing depth across donors, which may not hold. A classifier reportedly called cytomegalovirus status with high sensitivity and specificity. Within the data, a cluster of highly shared sequence variants was likely a sequencing artifact.

The chain carries TRBV7-9 and TRBJ2-1; 7 positions agree with TRBD2. The source material was PBMCs. The TCR comes from a young man in good health and CMV-seronegative. The CDR3, as DNA: TGTGCCAGCAGCTTAGAGAGGTGGGGGGGCTACAATGAGCAGTTCTTC. Its translation: CASSLERWGGYNEQFF.